This entry describes one T cell receptor (beta chain). These data belong to a study of radiotherapy plus CTLA-4 blockade in lung cancer. CDR1 is MNHEY, CDR2 SMNVEV, per germline (reference sequence). Trimming took 2 bases from V and 1 from J, leaving 13 bases between them. The CDR3 spans 16 residues. The repertoire was sequenced with immunoSEQ multiplex PCR; TCRdb's copy has only in-frame clones and lacks some. Of about 95,000 clones listed, approximately 78% were seen once; the top ten hold 3.4%. This chain connects TRBV27 to TRBJ2-3; tentatively, D is TRBD1 (6 bases). This receptor was identified in a human donor with non-small cell lung cancer who had a partial response to radiotherapy plus ipilimumab. The sequencing used peripheral blood, collected from a patient treated with radiotherapy plus ipilimumab. The DNA for the CDR3 is TGTGCCAGCAGTTTAGCAAAAGAGGGGGGCACAGATACGCAGTATTTT. Translation: CASSLAKEGGTDTQYF.